A selection of T cell receptor beta chains follows, all from one sample in a study of T-cell memory formation after mild COVID-19. MiXCR, run by TCRdb on the 5' RACE reads, gives a single entry per CDR3 protein. Among about 470,000 distinct CDR3 sequences listed, around a sixth were seen once. Sequenced: PBMCs or a T cell subset sorted from them (not recorded which). Receptor source: an adult woman who had mild COVID-19 (a few samples of this study predate the infection). Cell type and time point are not known. Each CDR3 is given with its conserved first and last residue. A D gene is named only where the DNA matches it firmly. Part of the rows lack a size; the others show once, few, many or a class for expanded clones.

v_gene,d_gene,abundance,j_gene,CDR3nt,CDR3aa
TRBV11-2,TRBD2,few,TRBJ2-3,TGTGCCAGCAGCCCCGGGACTAGCGGGAGGCGTTGGTATTTT,CASSPGTSGRRWYF
TRBV5-5,TRBD1,.,TRBJ2-3,TGTGCCAGCACCCAGCGGACAGGGGGAGATACGCAGTATTTT,CASTQRTGGDTQYF
TRBV12-3/TRBV12-4,.,.,TRBJ2-7,TGTGCCAGCACTAAAAGCGGTGAAAGCTCCTACGAGCAGTACTTC,CASTKSGESSYEQYF
TRBV7-2,.,few,TRBJ2-7,TGTGCCAGCAGCCGTCTGGGGGGAGGCGGGAAAGGGTACGAGCAGTACTTC,CASSRLGGGGKGYEQYF
TRBV15,TRBD1,few,TRBJ2-5,TGTGCCACCAGCAGAGGGGACAGGGTTTCAGAGACCCAGTACTTC,CATSRGDRVSETQYF
TRBV12-3/TRBV12-4,.,.,TRBJ2-1,TGTGCCAGCAGTTTCGGGCAGGGTCGGAACAATGAGCAGTTCTTC,CASSFGQGRNNEQFF
TRBV5-1,TRBD1,.,TRBJ2-4,TGCGCCAGCAGCTTGGCGGGGACAGTAGCCAAAAACATTCAGTACTTC,CASSLAGTVAKNIQYF
TRBV2,TRBD2,few,TRBJ2-5,TGTGCCAGCAAACGTCTCGGCGCGGGGGATATGAGGAGGGAGACCCAGTACTTC,CASKRLGAGDMRRETQYF
TRBV11-2,.,.,TRBJ2-7,TGTGCCAGCCAGAACCGGTGGGAGCAGTACTTC,CASQNRWEQYF
TRBV7-7,TRBD2,few,TRBJ2-7,TGTGCTAGCAGCTTAAGGGCGGGAGGGAACGGTAAGGAGCAGTACTTC,CASSLRAGGNGKEQYF
TRBV28,.,few,TRBJ1-1,TGTGCCAGCAGGTTCAGTAGGACTGAAGCTTTCTTT,CASRFSRTEAFF
TRBV20-1,.,few,TRBJ2-4,TGCAGTGCCCCCGGACTCCTAGCCAAAAACATTCAGTACTTC,CSAPGLLAKNIQYF
TRBV20-1,TRBD2,few,TRBJ2-3,TGCAGTGCTACCCGTAGCGGGTCTAGCACAGATACGCAGTATTTT,CSATRSGSSTDTQYF
TRBV3-1,TRBD2,.,TRBJ2-1,TGTGCCAGCAGCCAGGATTTGACTAGCGGGGGGGAAAACAATGAGCAGTTCTTC,CASSQDLTSGGENNEQFF
TRBV7-9,.,.,TRBJ2-3,TGTGCCAGCAGCTTTGGGGCCACCGGCACAGATACGCAGTATTTT,CASSFGATGTDTQYF
TRBV27,.,few,TRBJ2-1,TGTGCCAGCAGTTTATTAGGGCTCAGCTCCTACAATGAGCAGTTCTTC,CASSLLGLSSYNEQFF
TRBV20-1,.,.,TRBJ1-1,TGCAGTGCTAGACCGGAAATGAACACTGAAGCTTTCTTT,CSARPEMNTEAFF
TRBV15,TRBD2,many,TRBJ2-3,TGTGCCACCAGCACCAGCGGGAACACAGATACGCAGTATTTT,CATSTSGNTDTQYF
TRBV11-2,TRBD1,.,TRBJ1-1,TGTGCCAGCAGCCATCAGGGGGGGGGCACTGAAGCTTTCTTT,CASSHQGGGTEAFF
TRBV20-1,.,few,TRBJ2-5,TGCAGTGCTAGTCCTGTCACCCTCTGGAGGCAAGAGACCCAGTACTTC,CSASPVTLWRQETQYF
TRBV3-1,TRBD2,.,TRBJ2-3,TGTGCCAGCAGCCGGAAGATGACTAGCGGCCTTCCAGATACGCAGTATTTT,CASSRKMTSGLPDTQYF
TRBV15,TRBD1,.,TRBJ2-3,TGTGCCACCAGCAGAGAGCTAGGGACAGGGGTCGATACGCAGTATTTT,CATSRELGTGVDTQYF
TRBV7-2,TRBD1,.,TRBJ1-2,TGTGCCAGCAGCTTAGGCAGGGGGCAGGTGGGCTACACCTTC,CASSLGRGQVGYTF
TRBV2,.,.,TRBJ1-1,TGTGCCAGCAAAAGATTAGGGAACACTGAAGCTTTCTTT,CASKRLGNTEAFF